Listed below are T cell receptor beta chains from one sample, sequenced in a study of Ad26.COV2.S vaccination and SARS-CoV-2 variants. Some clones are missing from TCRdb's copy, which holds only in-frame ones; the method was immunoSEQ multiplex PCR. The sample yields about 240,000 clones, roughly 90% seen once. Material: peripheral blood, obtained in a trial of Ad26.COV2.S vaccine versus placebo. Receptors originate from a person between 18 and 60 years old who received the Ad26.COV2.S COVID-19 vaccine or a placebo. CDR3s include the opening cysteine and the closing phenylalanine or tryptophan. Fields, in order: D gene, J gene, V gene, clone size, CDR3 DNA, CDR3 protein. The D gene is left open where the match is weak. Clone size appears in some rows only: once, few, many, or a class for an expanded clone.

.	TRBJ1-4	TRBV27	.	TGTGCCAGCACCGCGGGTGGGGCCAATAATGAAAAACTGTTTTTT	CASTAGGANNEKLFF
TRBD1	TRBJ2-5	TRBV7-7	.	TGTGCTAGCAGCGTGACAGGGAATAGGTTGGAGACCCAGTACTTC	CASSVTGNRLETQYF
.	TRBJ2-1	TRBV7-6	.	TGTGCCAGCAGCTTAGGGAGGTTTGCCCAAACATTCTTC	CASSLGRFAQTFF
TRBD1	TRBJ1-1	TRBV5-1	.	TGCGCCAGCAGCTTACTAAGGACAGGGGGCGGGAGCACTGAAGCTTTCTTT	CASSLLRTGGGSTEAFF
.	TRBJ1-1	TRBV5-6	few	TGTGCCAGCAGCCTGGTCGACAGGACGACGAACACTGAAGCTTTCTTT	CASSLVDRTTNTEAFF
TRBD2	TRBJ2-7	TRBV6-5	.	TGTGCCTCCTGGGGGGGCTCCTACGAGCAGTACTTC	CASWGGSYEQYF
TRBD1	TRBJ2-7	TRBV5-1	.	TGCGCCAGCAGCTTGTTTAGATCGGGACAGGAGTTCTACGAGCAGTACTTC	CASSLFRSGQEFYEQYF
.	TRBJ1-1	TRBV25-1	.	TGTGCCAGCAGTGAAGGCAGGGTGGGGACTGAAGCTTTCTTT	CASSEGRVGTEAFF
.	TRBJ1-5	TRBV6-2/TRBV6-3	.	TGTGCCAGCAGTTGGGGGGGTGGCAATCAGCCCCAGCATTTT	CASSWGGGNQPQHF
.	TRBJ1-5	TRBV5-3	.	TGTGCCAGAAGCTTGGCCTTGTGGAGACTCAATCAGCCCCAGCATTTT	CARSLALWRLNQPQHF
TRBD1	TRBJ1-6	TRBV6-5	.	TGTGCCACCGGTCGACAGGGGGCAGGTTCACCCCTCCACTTT	CATGRQGAGSPLHF
.	TRBJ2-7	TRBV18	.	TGTGCCAGCTCACCAATCGGCTCCCTCGAGCAGTACTTC	CASSPIGSLEQYF
TRBD1	TRBJ1-1	TRBV7-2	.	TGTGCCAGCAGCTTACACAGGGGGGCTGAAGCTTTCTTT	CASSLHRGAEAFF
.	TRBJ2-2	TRBV7-3	many	TGTGCCAGCAGCTTACCCACCGGGGAGCTGTTTTTT	CASSLPTGELFF
TRBD2	TRBJ2-7	TRBV27	.	TGTGCCAGCAGTTCTAGCGGGAGCCCCTACGAGCAGTACTTC	CASSSSGSPYEQYF
TRBD2	TRBJ2-7	TRBV18	.	TGTGCCAGCTCACCGGGACTAGCGGGGAACGAGGAGTACTTC	CASSPGLAGNEEYF
TRBD1	TRBJ2-5	TRBV19	.	TGTGCCAGTAGTACAACAGGGGGAACGGAGACCCAGTACTTC	CASSTTGGTETQYF
TRBD2	TRBJ2-3	TRBV7-3	.	TGTGCCAGCAGCCGACTAGCGGGGTTAGATACGCAGTATTTT	CASSRLAGLDTQYF
.	TRBJ1-3	TRBV4-3	.	TGCGCCAGCAGCCAAGATACAGGGCCCGGAAACACCATATATTTT	CASSQDTGPGNTIYF
.	TRBJ2-7	TRBV29-1	.	TGCAGCGTCACCCGGGCCGAAGTCTACGAGCAGTACTTC	CSVTRAEVYEQYF
.	TRBJ1-5	TRBV12-3/TRBV12-4	.	TGTGCCAGCAGTTTTGCGGGGGAAGGGCCCCAGCATTTT	CASSFAGEGPQHF
.	TRBJ1-4	TRBV7-2	.	TGTGCCAGCAGCTTTTCAAGAGAAAAACTGTTTTTT	CASSFSREKLFF
TRBD1	TRBJ1-2	TRBV14	once	TGTGCCAGCAGTGGGGCCGGGACAGGCCGTAACTATGGCTACACCTTC	CASSGAGTGRNYGYTF
TRBD1	TRBJ1-2	TRBV2	.	TGTGCCAGCAGACGGGACAGCCCCGCTAACTATGGCTACACCTTC	CASRRDSPANYGYTF
.	TRBJ2-7	TRBV4-2	.	TGTGCCAGCAGCAAGTTTGGCGAGCAGTACTTC	CASSKFGEQYF
TRBD2	TRBJ2-1	TRBV7-6	.	TGTGCCAGCAGCACCACTAGCGGGAGGTCTTTCCATGAGCAGTTCTTC	CASSTTSGRSFHEQFF
TRBD1	TRBJ2-5	TRBV7-9	.	TGTGCCAGCAGCTTGGGGGACAGGGGGCAGGAGACCCAGTACTTC	CASSLGDRGQETQYF